The rows below give T cell receptor beta chains drawn from one sample of a study of glioma-infiltrating T cells after dendritic cell vaccination. Assay: immunoSEQ multiplex PCR; the TCRdb copy retains only in-frame clones and omits some. Of about 50,000 clones in the sample, 65% to 90% were seen once. Specimen: blood, collected before dendritic cell vaccination. The receptors originated from a human donor with glioblastoma. Both conserved end residues are part of each CDR3. D genes are given only for firm matches. Size values are once, few and many counts, or a class for expanded clones, and some rows have none.

TRBV11-3	-	-	TRBJ1-2	CASSLGPNYGYTF	TGTGCCAGCAGCTTAGGTCCAAACTATGGCTACACCTTC
TRBV16	-	TRBD2	TRBJ2-1	CASSSGRAVNEQFF	TGTGCCAGCAGTAGCGGGAGGGCCGTGAATGAGCAGTTCTTC
TRBV19	-	-	TRBJ1-2	CASSIQGNYGYTF	TGTGCCAGTAGTATCCAGGGTAACTATGGCTACACCTTC
TRBV30	-	-	TRBJ2-7	CAWSGAEGKYF	TGTGCCTGGAGTGGGGCGGAGGGGAAGTACTTC
TRBV10-3	-	-	TRBJ2-3	CAIKTASTDTQYF	TGTGCCATCAAGACAGCTAGCACAGATACGCAGTATTTT
TRBV11-2	-	-	TRBJ1-2	CASTPSGIMNYGYTF	TGTGCCAGCACCCCCTCAGGGATTATGAACTATGGCTACACCTTC
TRBV14	-	TRBD1	TRBJ1-1	CASSQDLGGQSRAFF	TGTGCCAGCAGCCAAGATCTGGGGGGACAGTCCCGAGCTTTCTTT
TRBV5-1	once	-	TRBJ1-4	CASSLDSNEKLFF	TGCGCCAGCAGCTTGGACAGTAATGAAAAACTGTTTTTT
TRBV9	-	-	TRBJ2-1	CASSPSSPGDEQFF	TGTGCCAGCAGCCCTAGCTCGCCGGGCGATGAGCAGTTCTTC
TRBV18	-	-	TRBJ1-1	CASSQGVKTEAFF	TGTGCCAGCTCACAGGGGGTGAAAACTGAAGCTTTCTTT
TRBV19	-	TRBD1	TRBJ1-3	CASSRDREGNTIYF	TGTGCCAGTAGCCGCGACAGGGAGGGAAACACCATATATTTT
TRBV4-2	-	-	TRBJ2-3	CASSHVGGAGSTDTQYF	TGTGCCAGCAGCCACGTAGGGGGGGCTGGGAGCACAGATACGCAGTATTTT
TRBV27	-	TRBD1	TRBJ2-6	CASSRDSHSSGANVLTF	TGTGCCAGCAGCAGGGACAGTCACAGCTCTGGGGCCAACGTCCTGACTTTC
TRBV6-5	-	TRBD1	TRBJ1-1	CASSQGQGASEAFF	TGTGCCAGCAGCCAGGGACAGGGGGCATCAGAAGCTTTCTTT
TRBV6-6	once	TRBD2	TRBJ2-7	CASRIAGGPVGYEQYF	TGTGCCAGCAGGATAGCGGGGGGCCCTGTGGGCTACGAGCAGTACTTC
TRBV4-1	-	TRBD1	TRBJ1-3	CASRTAIFSPGTGGNTIYF	TGCGCCAGCAGAACGGCTATCTTTTCACCCGGGACAGGGGGAAACACCATATATTTT
TRBV7-2	-	TRBD2	TRBJ2-1	CASSLDRASGSNEQFF	TGTGCCAGCAGCTTAGATCGGGCTAGCGGGAGCAATGAGCAGTTCTTC
TRBV14	-	-	TRBJ2-5	CASSWAQETQYF	TGTGCCAGCAGCTGGGCCCAAGAGACCCAGTACTTC
TRBV10-3	-	TRBD1	TRBJ1-2	CAISAGTDHNHGYTF	TGTGCCATCAGTGCAGGGACAGATCATAATCATGGCTACACCTTC
TRBV27	-	TRBD1	TRBJ1-5	CASKPGQGRNQPQHF	TGTGCCAGCAAACCGGGACAGGGGCGCAATCAGCCCCAGCATTTT
TRBV7-8	-	TRBD1	TRBJ2-7	CASSLDFGTGGYEQYF	TGTGCCAGCAGCTTAGATTTTGGGACAGGGGGGTACGAGCAGTACTTC
TRBV30	-	-	TRBJ2-3	CAWNQDITDTQYF	TGTGCCTGGAACCAGGACATCACAGATACGCAGTATTTT
TRBV10-2	-	TRBD1	TRBJ1-1	CATRTGGSTEAFF	TGCGCCACTCGGACAGGGGGGTCGACTGAAGCTTTCTTT
TRBV4-1	-	-	TRBJ2-2	CASSRASQRGTGELFF	TGCGCCAGCAGCCGCGCCTCACAAAGGGGGACCGGGGAGCTGTTTTTT
TRBV5-1	-	TRBD2	TRBJ2-1	CASSPGLAFNNEQFF	TGCGCCAGCAGCCCAGGACTAGCGTTCAACAATGAGCAGTTCTTC
TRBV5-1	-	TRBD2	TRBJ2-5	CASTIAGGGETQYF	TGCGCCAGCACCATAGCGGGGGGCGGTGAGACCCAGTACTTC
TRBV4-2	-	TRBD1	TRBJ2-7	CASSQSGTGAYEQYF	TGTGCCAGCAGCCAATCCGGGACAGGGGCCTACGAGCAGTACTTC
TRBV6-1	-	-	TRBJ2-5	CASRAPGQQETQYF	TGTGCCAGCAGGGCTCCGGGACAACAAGAGACCCAGTACTTC
TRBV5-1	-	TRBD1	TRBJ2-5	CASSWRPRDRGTETQYF	TGCGCCAGCAGCTGGAGACCTCGGGACAGGGGCACAGAGACCCAGTACTTC
TRBV27	-	TRBD1	TRBJ2-7	CASSLLSFQGANYEQYF	TGTGCCAGCAGTTTATTGTCGTTCCAGGGGGCAAACTACGAGCAGTACTTC